This T cell receptor (beta chain) appears in the sequencing data of a study of CD8+CD57+ T cells in acquired aplastic anemia. Overall study: Each DNA sample taken from sorted CD4+ and CD8+ cells came to about 3.4 ug on average. General study findings and limits: Researchers report that approximately 28 CD8+ CDR3 sequences appeared in both patients and controls.

Between the trimmed V and J ends, which lost 5 bases and 13 bases, there was a span of 15 bases. CDR1 is SGHTA and CDR2 is FQGNSA in the germline V gene. This CDR3 comprises 13 residues. This clonotype was observed a single time. Antigen specificity is unknown. Genomic DNA acted as the template from which TCR beta VDJ combination and CDR3 sequence profiling were carried out. Each CDR3 protein gets one entry after TCRdb re-called the reads with MiXCR. The data hold more than 250,000 distinct CDR3 sequences, with around three fifths observed a single time. The clonotype was recovered from a human donor with severe aplastic anemia or a healthy control (not recorded which). This chain connects TRBV7-2 to TRBJ1-6; TRBD1 is a possible D gene (5 bases). Sequencing was performed on sorted CD4+, CD8+, or CD8+CD57+ T cells (not recorded which) from PBMCs. CDR3: CASSHTGGEPLHF. The DNA for the CDR3 is TGTGCCAGCAGCCACACGGGGGGGGAGCCCCTCCACTTT.